These 6 T cell receptor beta chains share one sample of origin, sequenced in a study of cytomegalovirus exposure and HLA in healthy donors. Primers included in the PCR were 60 Vbeta and 13 Jbeta primers. Profiling relied on immunoSEQ multiplex PCR, and the TCRdb table lists in-frame clones only, not all of them. Of 150,000 to 200,000 clones listed, about four fifths are singletons. The sequenced sample consisted of PBMCs. These TCRs come from a woman aged 45-59 years in good health and CMV-seropositive.

The V gene is TRBV5-1, the J gene TRBJ2-1, with 7 bases lining up with TRBD1. Unmatched junction bases numbered 11, after V lost 4 bases and J lost 1 base. In germline, CDR1 is SGHRS, CDR2 YFSETQ. This CDR3 is built from 17 residues. CDR3 bases: TGCGCCAGCAGCCCTGGCCCCCGACAGGGATCCTACAATGAGCAGTTCTTC. Translated: CASSPGPRQGSYNEQFF.

The genes are TRBV28 and TRBJ2-7, with 8 nucleotides matching TRBD2. This CDR3 contains 15 residues. Losses at the gene ends were 7 bases for V and 2 bases for J; bases not matched to a gene: 10. Germline assignment: CDR1 MDHEN and CDR2 SYDVKM. Here the CDR3 DNA reads TGTGCCAGCAACCTACGGGGGGGAGGGACCTACGAGCAGTACTTC. It codes for CASNLRGGGTYEQYF.

The DNA for the CDR3 is TGTGCCAGCAGTTCCCCGGGGAGGGTGTTCCACTATGGCTACACCTTC. Translated, it gives CASSSPGRVFHYGYTF. J is TRBJ1-2 and V is TRBV28, with no clear D. Deletions cut 4 bases from V and 3 bases from J, with 18 bases between. CDR1 MDHEN and CDR2 SYDVKM come from the germline V gene. The CDR3 loop spans 16 amino acids.

This clone was picked up one time. V usage is TRBV29-1 and J usage is TRBJ2-2; the match to TRBD1 covers 10 bases. This CDR3 has 14 residues. Germline CDR1 SQVTM, CDR2 ANQGSEA. Trimming at V came to 5 bases and at J to 6 bases, leaving 6 bases not matched to a gene. CDR3 residues: CSVMGQGKSGELFF. CDR3 in DNA: TGCAGCGTTATGGGACAGGGGAAGTCCGGGGAGCTGTTTTTT.

V is TRBV9 and J is TRBJ2-2; D uncertain. V was pared by 1 base and J by 6 bases, with 7 bases between. The CDR3 spans 13 residues. Germline assignment: CDR1 SGDLS and CDR2 YYNGEE. CDR3 in DNA: TGTGCCAGCAGCGTAATAGAATCCGGGGAGCTGTTTTTT. Translating it yields CASSVIESGELFF.

The chain has TRBV10-3 and TRBJ2-7; D might be TRBD1 (5 bases). Germline loops: CDR1 ENHRY, CDR2 SYGVKD. The CDR3 spans 15 residues. Between the trimmed V and J ends, which lost 2 bases and 0 bases, there was a span of 11 bases. DNA for the CDR3: TGTGCCATCAGTGAGGACAGCCCTTTCTCCTACGAGCAGTACTTC. Translating gives CAISEDSPFSYEQYF.